The subject of this entry is one T cell receptor beta chain. The sample is drawn from a study of long-term antiretroviral therapy in people with HIV. Sequencing used immunoSEQ v3.0 at survey level. Using immunoSEQ multiplex PCR, the repertoire was profiled, and TCRdb retains in-frame clones only, with some absent. The sample carries 31,000 or so clones, 96% recorded once. The germline V gene encodes CDR1 SGHRS and CDR2 YFSETQ. The CDR3 is 16 amino acids. Trimming took 0 bases from V and 5 from J, leaving 17 bases between them. The chain joins TRBV5-1 to TRBJ2-5; D gene unclear. Sequences were derived from unsorted PBMCs, sampled roughly 6.4 years after starting antiretroviral therapy. The origin of this receptor is a man between 25 and 39 years old with HIV. CDR3 loop: CASSLGLRTGRETQYF. The CDR3 DNA sequence: TGCGCCAGCAGCTTGGGTTTAAGGACCGGGCGGGAGACCCAGTACTTC. Using reference TRBV5-1 and TRBJ2-5 for the parts outside the CDR3, the full variable domain is KAGVTQTPRYLIKTRGQQVTLSCSPISGHRSVSWYQQTPGQGLQFLFEYFSETQRNKGNFPGRFSGRQFSNSRSEMNVSTLELGDSALYLCASSLGLRTGRETQYFGPGTRLLVL.